Included here is one TCR beta chain sequence, with context. Antigen: not known. This sample stems from a study of T cell responses to AZD1222 COVID-19 vaccine. Study-level results: White British donors predominated, females outnumbered males, and clonal diversity was possibly underestimated.

The CDR3 loop spans 13 amino acids. Trimming shortened V by 3 bases and J by 2 bases, and 7 bases separated the two germline ends. Germline-derived CDR1 and CDR2 are SGHAT and FQNNGV. Clones were read by immunoSEQ multiplex PCR, and TCRdb kept only the in-frame ones, dropping some. The data hold 100,000 to 150,000 clones, with approximately 92% observed a single time. The chain is built from TRBV11-2 and TRBJ1-1, with D maybe TRBD1 (5 bases). This specimen was peripheral blood, taken 28 days after the second AZD1222 dose. This clonotype originated in an adult who received the AZD1222 COVID-19 vaccine. For the CDR3, the DNA is TGTGCCAGCAGCTTGCAGGGAAACACTGAAGCTTTCTTT. It yields the protein CASSLQGNTEAFF.